The TCR beta chain described here comes from a study of tumor-infiltrating lymphocytes in primary liver carcinoma. TCR beta cDNA came from about 450 ng total RNA, primed with a constant-region primer. Slightly modified ARM-PCR served as the procedure for the TCR beta libraries. These libraries came from three rounds of nested multiplex PCR. The study ran its first two PCR rounds for roughly 10 cycles each, using TRBV1-TRBV30 forward primers and a C-beta reverse primer. TCRdb ran MiXCR on the multiplex PCR reads and lists one entry per CDR3 protein. Of approximately 22,000 distinct CDR3 sequences listed, roughly 78% are singletons. The germline CDR1 and CDR2 sequences are MNHEY and SVGEGT. CDR3 length: 14 residues. V trimming: 5 bases; J trimming: 14 bases; junction bases outside the gene matches: 14. Without any cell sorting, about 19-31 mg of bulk tissue yielded co-extracted RNA and DNA. Samples came from superior, inferior, lateral poles and tumor centre.

This receptor was obtained from a middle-aged man with primary liver carcinoma and hepatitis B virus infection. The chain joins TRBV6-2 or TRBV6-3 to TRBJ2-1, with 8 bases identical to TRBD2. The sample consisted of liver tumor tissue from sampling region 1. Subset meaning: tumor region T1, superior pole. CDR3 bases: TGTGCCAGCAGTCACCAGCGGGAGCACCCCTGGAAGTTCTTC. Its protein is CASSHQREHPWKFF.